The T cell receptor (beta chain) under discussion was sequenced for a study of cytomegalovirus exposure and HLA in healthy donors. About the research overall: Among the approximately 400 donors who were genotyped, 81% fell in the genetic ancestry cluster that is associated with self-reported Caucasian donors.

This CDR3 comprises 16 residues. In germline, CDR1 is SGDLS, CDR2 YYNGEE. Losses at the gene ends were 6 bases for V and 1 base for J; bases not matched to a gene: 9. In regard to this clone: The antigen is not known.

The study's findings and limits: Associated with HLA alleles at 0.05 false discovery rate in a later analysis were over 15,000 TCR beta sequences.

PCR used 60 Vbeta primers and 13 Jbeta primers. Profiled with immunoSEQ multiplex PCR; TCRdb holds only in-frame clones, not every one. Found here are about 120,000 clones, roughly four fifths of them singletons; the top ten hold 15% to 20%. The TCR sequence derives from a man aged 50-59 years in good health and CMV-seropositive. The rearrangement links TRBV9 to TRBJ2-1; 8 bases fit TRBD2. Sequencing input: PBMCs. The CDR3: CASTPGGGLSYNEQFF. The CDR3 bases are TGTGCCAGCACCCCCGGGGGGGGTCTTTCCTACAATGAGCAGTTCTTC.